This T cell receptor beta chain was sequenced during a study of identical twins. Concerning this clonotype itself: Its target is not known.

TCRdb analysed the 5' RACE reads with MiXCR anew, one entry per CDR3 protein. The sample yields roughly 1,500,000 distinct CDR3 sequences, about 30% seen once. The CDR3 consists of 15 residues. Trimming shortened V by 4 bases and J by 0 bases, and 7 bases separated the two germline ends. The V gene's germline CDR1 is LGHNT and CDR2 FRNRAP. Study conclusions and caveats: Within cord blood, abundant beta clonotypes carried fewer insertions, but memory repertoires showed no such trend.

With no exceptions, donors were healthy Caucasians. The receptor comes from a newborn girl in good health. The chain couples TRBV12-5 to TRBJ2-6, with D maybe TRBD2 (5 bases). Sequenced material: cord blood. CDR3 in DNA: TGTGCTAGTGGTTGGACTTACTCTGGGGCCAACGTCCTGACTTTC. Residues: CASGWTYSGANVLTF.